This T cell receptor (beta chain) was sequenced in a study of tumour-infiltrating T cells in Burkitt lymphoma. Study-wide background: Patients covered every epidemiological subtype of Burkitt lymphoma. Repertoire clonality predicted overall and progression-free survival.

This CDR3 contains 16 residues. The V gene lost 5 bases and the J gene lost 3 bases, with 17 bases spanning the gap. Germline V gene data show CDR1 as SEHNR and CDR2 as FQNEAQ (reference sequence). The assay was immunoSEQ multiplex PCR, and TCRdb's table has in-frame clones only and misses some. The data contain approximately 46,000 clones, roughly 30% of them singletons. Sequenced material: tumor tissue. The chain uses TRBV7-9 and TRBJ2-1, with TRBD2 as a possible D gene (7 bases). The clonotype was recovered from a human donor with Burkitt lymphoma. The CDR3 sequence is CASSPEGGPFYNEQFF. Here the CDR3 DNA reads TGTGCCAGCAGCCCAGAGGGGGGGCCCTTCTACAATGAGCAGTTCTTC.